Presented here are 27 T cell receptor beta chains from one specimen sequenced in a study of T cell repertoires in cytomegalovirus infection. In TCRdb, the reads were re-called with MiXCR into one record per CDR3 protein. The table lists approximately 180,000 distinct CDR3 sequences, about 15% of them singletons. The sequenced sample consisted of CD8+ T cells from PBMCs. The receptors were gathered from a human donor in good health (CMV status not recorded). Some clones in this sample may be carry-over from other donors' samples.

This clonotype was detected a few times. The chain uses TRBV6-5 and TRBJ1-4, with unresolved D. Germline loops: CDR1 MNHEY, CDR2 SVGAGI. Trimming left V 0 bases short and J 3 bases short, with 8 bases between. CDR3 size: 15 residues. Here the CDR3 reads CASSYSAASNEKLFF. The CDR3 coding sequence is TGTGCCAGCAGTTACTCGGCAGCCTCTAATGAAAAACTGTTTTTT.

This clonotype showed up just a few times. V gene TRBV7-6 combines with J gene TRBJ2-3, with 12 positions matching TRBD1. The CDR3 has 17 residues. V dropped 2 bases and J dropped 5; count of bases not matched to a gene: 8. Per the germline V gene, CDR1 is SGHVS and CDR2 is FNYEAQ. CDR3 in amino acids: CASSLRSRDRGQDTQYF. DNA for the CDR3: TGTGCCAGCAGCTTACGGAGCCGGGACAGGGGGCAAGATACGCAGTATTTT.

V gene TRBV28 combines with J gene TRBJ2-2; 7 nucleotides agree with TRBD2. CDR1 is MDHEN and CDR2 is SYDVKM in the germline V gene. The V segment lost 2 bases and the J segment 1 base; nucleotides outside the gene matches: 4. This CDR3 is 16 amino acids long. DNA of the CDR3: TGTGCCAGCAGTTTAGCGGGGGTACTGAACACCGGGGAGCTGTTTTTT. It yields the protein CASSLAGVLNTGELFF. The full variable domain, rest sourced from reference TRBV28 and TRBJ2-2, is DVKVTQSSRYLVKRTGEKVFLECVQDMDHENMFWYRQDPGLGLRLIYFSYDVKMKEKGDIPEGYSVSREKKERFSLILESASTNQTSMYLCASSLAGVLNTGELFFGEGSRLTVL.

CDR3 sequence (DNA): TGTGCCTCAGACGGCGGTGAATCTCAGGGCTACACCTTC. Its protein product is CASDGGESQGYTF. This chain joins TRBV10-3 and TRBJ1-2; D is unresolved. Trimming took 11 bases from V and 8 from J, leaving 21 bases between them. The V gene's germline CDR1 is ENHRY and CDR2 SYGVKD. The CDR3 sequence is 13 residues long.

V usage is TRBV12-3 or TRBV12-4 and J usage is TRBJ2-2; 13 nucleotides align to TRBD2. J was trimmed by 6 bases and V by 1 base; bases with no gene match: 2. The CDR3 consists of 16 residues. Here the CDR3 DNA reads TGTGCCAGCAGTTTAGGAACTAGCGGGGGGGCCGGGGAGCTGTTTTTT. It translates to CASSLGTSGGAGELFF.

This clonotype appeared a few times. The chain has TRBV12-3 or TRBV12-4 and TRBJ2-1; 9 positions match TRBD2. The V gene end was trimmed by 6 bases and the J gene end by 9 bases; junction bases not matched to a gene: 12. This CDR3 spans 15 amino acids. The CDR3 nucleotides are TGTGCCAGCAGCTCCCCCGCGGGGGGGACAATTGAGCAGTTCTTC. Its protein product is CASSSPAGGTIEQFF.

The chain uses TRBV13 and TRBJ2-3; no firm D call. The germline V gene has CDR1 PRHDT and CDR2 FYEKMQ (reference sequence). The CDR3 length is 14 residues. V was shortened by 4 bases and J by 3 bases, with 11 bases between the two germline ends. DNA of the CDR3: TGTGCCAGCAGCTCCGGGCTTCGGACAGATACGCAGTATTTT. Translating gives CASSSGLRTDTQYF.

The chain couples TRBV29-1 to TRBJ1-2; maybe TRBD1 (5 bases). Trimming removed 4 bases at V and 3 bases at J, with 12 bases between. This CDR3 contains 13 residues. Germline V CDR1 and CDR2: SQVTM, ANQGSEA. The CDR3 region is CSVGRDGHYGYTF. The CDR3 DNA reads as TGCAGCGTTGGTCGGGACGGCCACTATGGCTACACCTTC. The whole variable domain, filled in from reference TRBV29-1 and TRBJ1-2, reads SAVISQKPSRDICQRGTSLTIQCQVDSQVTMMFWYRQQPGQSLTLIATANQGSEATYESGFVIDKFPISRPNLTFSTLTVSNMSPEDSSIYLCSVGRDGHYGYTFGSGTRLTVV.

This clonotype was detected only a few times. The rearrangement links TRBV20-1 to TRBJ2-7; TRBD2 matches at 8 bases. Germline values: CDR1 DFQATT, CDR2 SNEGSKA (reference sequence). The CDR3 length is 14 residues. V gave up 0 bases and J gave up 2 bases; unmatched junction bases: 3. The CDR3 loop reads CSARDRGGPYEQYF. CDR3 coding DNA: TGCAGTGCTAGAGATCGGGGGGGACCCTACGAGCAGTACTTC.

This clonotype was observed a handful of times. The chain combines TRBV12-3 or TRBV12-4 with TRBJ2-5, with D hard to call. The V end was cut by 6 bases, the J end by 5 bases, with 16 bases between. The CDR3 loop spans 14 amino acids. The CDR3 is CASRLPGLVETQYF. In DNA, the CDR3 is TGTGCCAGCAGGCTACCGGGCCTGGTCGAGACCCAGTACTTC.

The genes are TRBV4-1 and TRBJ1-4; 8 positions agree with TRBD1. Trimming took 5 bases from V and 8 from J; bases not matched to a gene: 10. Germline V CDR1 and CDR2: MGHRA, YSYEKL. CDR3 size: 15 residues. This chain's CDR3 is CASSYRTGSFEKLFF. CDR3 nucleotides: TGCGCCAGCAGCTATAGGACAGGGTCGTTCGAAAAACTGTTTTTT.

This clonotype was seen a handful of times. CDR3 nucleotides: TGTGCCAGCAGCCCGATTAAAACTAGCACAGATACGCAGTATTTT. This sequence encodes CASSPIKTSTDTQYF. J is TRBJ2-3 and V is TRBV7-2; D unresolved. CDR1 and CDR2 (germline): SGHTA, FQGNSA. This CDR3 is built from 15 residues. Trimming removed 5 bases at V and 0 bases at J, with 12 bases between.

For the CDR3, the DNA is TGTGCCAGCAACCCCCGTACAGGGAAAAGCTCCTACAATGAGCAGTTCTTC. It encodes CASNPRTGKSSYNEQFF. The chain uses TRBV7-2 and TRBJ2-1; D is possibly TRBD1 (6 bases). The CDR3 sequence is 17 residues long. Trimming removed 7 bases from V and 0 bases from J, with 19 bases in between. Germline values: CDR1 SGHTA, CDR2 FQGNSA.

The CDR3 bases are TGTGCCAGCAGTTCAGGGTTAGAATCTCAAGAGACCCAGTACTTC. Encoded protein: CASSSGLESQETQYF. V and J are TRBV12-3 or TRBV12-4 and TRBJ2-5; possible D gene TRBD1, 5 bases. The CDR3 has 15 amino acids. Trimming left V 4 bases short and J 2 bases short, with 14 bases between.

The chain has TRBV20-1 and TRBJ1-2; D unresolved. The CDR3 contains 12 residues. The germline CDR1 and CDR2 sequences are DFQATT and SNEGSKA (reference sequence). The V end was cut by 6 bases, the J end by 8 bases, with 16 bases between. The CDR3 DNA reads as TGCAGTGCCACCGCCGCCCTATCCGGCTACACCTTC. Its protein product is CSATAALSGYTF.

The CDR3 region has the DNA TGTGCCAGCAGCGCAGGGACAGATCCCTTCTATGGCTACACCTTC. Protein product: CASSAGTDPFYGYTF. This rearrangement joins TRBV7-3 to TRBJ1-2; the match to TRBD1 covers 7 bases. The CDR3 totals 15 residues. The V gene's germline CDR1 is SGHTA and CDR2 FQGTGA. V trimming: 5 bases; J trimming: 4 bases; junction bases outside the gene matches: 10. Supplemented by reference TRBV7-3 and TRBJ1-2, the full variable domain reads GAGVSQTPSNKVTEKGKYVELRCDPISGHTALYWYRQSLGQGPEFLIYFQGTGAADDSGLPNDRFFAVRPEGSVSTLKIQRTERGDSAVYLCASSAGTDPFYGYTFGSGTRLTVV.

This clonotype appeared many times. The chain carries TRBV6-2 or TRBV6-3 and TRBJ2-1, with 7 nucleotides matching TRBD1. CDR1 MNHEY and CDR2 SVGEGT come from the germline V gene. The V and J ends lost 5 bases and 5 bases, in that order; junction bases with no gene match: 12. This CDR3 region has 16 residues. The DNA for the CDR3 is TGTGCCAGCAGTCCGGGACAGCTTACATCCAACAATGAGCAGTTCTTC. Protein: CASSPGQLTSNNEQFF.

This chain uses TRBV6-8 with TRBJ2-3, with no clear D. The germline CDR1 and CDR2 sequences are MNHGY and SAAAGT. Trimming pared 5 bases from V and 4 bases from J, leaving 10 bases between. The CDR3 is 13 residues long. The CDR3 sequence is CASSPVIADTQYF. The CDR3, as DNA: TGTGCCAGCAGTCCCGTAATTGCAGATACGCAGTATTTT.

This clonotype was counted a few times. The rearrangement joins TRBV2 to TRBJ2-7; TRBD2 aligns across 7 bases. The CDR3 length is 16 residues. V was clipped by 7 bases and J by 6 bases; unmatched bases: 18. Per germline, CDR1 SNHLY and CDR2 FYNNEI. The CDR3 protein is CASTPDPSGLSGEQYF. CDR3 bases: TGTGCCAGCACCCCTGACCCTAGCGGTCTTTCCGGCGAGCAGTACTTC.

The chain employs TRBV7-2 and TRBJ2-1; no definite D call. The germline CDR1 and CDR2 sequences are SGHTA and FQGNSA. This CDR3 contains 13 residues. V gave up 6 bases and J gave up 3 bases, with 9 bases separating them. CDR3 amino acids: CASRPHRYNEQFF. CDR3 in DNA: TGTGCCAGCAGGCCACATCGCTACAATGAGCAGTTCTTC.

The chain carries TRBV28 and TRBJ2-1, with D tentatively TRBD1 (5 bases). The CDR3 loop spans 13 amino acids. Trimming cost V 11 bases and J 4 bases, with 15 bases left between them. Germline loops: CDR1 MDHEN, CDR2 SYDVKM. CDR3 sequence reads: CALSRAVYNEQFF. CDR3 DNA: TGTGCCCTCTCCAGGGCGGTGTACAATGAGCAGTTCTTC.

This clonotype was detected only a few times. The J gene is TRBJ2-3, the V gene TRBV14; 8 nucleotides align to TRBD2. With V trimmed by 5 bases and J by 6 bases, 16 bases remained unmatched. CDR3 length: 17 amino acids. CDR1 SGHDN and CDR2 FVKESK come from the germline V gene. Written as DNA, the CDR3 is TGTGCCAGCAGCTCATCCGGGACTAGGAGACTGGGGGATACGCAGTATTTT. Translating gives CASSSSGTRRLGDTQYF.

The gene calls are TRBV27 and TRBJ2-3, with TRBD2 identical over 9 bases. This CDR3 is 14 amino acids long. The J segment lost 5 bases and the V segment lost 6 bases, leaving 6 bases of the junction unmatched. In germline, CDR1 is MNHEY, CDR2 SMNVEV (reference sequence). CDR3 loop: CASSLGLARDTQYF. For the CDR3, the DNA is TGTGCCAGCAGCCTCGGACTAGCGAGAGATACGCAGTATTTT.

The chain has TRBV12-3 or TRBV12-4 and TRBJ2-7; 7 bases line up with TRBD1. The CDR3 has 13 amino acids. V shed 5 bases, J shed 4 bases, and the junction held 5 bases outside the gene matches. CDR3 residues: CASSEGAGYEQYF. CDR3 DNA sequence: TGTGCCAGCAGTGAGGGGGCTGGTTACGAGCAGTACTTC.

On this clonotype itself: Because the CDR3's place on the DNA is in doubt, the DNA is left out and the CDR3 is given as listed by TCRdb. CDR3 in amino acids: CASSSSGPEITGTQYF. This sequence joins TRBV28 and TRBJ2-3; the table gives TRBD1 as D, unverified against the DNA. The CDR3 adds up to 16 amino acids, both ends counted. Germline V gene sequence: CDR1 MDHEN, CDR2 SYDVKM.

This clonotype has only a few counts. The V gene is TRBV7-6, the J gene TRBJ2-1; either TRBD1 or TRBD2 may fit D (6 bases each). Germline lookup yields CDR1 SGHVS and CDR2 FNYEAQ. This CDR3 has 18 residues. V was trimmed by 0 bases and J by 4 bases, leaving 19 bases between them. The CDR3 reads CASSLAPKGGYLYNEQFF. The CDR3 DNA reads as TGTGCCAGCAGCTTAGCGCCCAAGGGGGGCTATCTATACAATGAGCAGTTCTTC.

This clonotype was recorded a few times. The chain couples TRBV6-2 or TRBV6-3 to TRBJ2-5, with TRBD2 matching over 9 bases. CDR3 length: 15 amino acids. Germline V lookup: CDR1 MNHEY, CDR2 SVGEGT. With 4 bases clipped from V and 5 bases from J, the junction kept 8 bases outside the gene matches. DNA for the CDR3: TGTGCCAGCAGTTCTTGGACTAGCGTTGCGGAGACCCAGTACTTC. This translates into CASSSWTSVAETQYF.